Included here is one TCR beta chain sequence, with context. Its antigen remains unknown. A multiplex PCR was run with 60 Vbeta primers and 13 Jbeta primers. Assay used: immunoSEQ multiplex PCR; TCRdb lists only in-frame clones, some missing. The repertoire holds around 83,000 clones, with over 75% as singletons. CDR1 LNHDA and CDR2 SQIVND come from the germline V gene (reference sequence). The CDR3 covers 16 residues. Between the trimmed V and J ends, which lost 6 bases and 0 bases, there was a span of 15 bases. This entry comes from a study of cytomegalovirus exposure and HLA in healthy donors. Study summary: Unique TCRs from HLA-typed donors, 85 million to 100 million of them, were held in an early data release. The study placed around 80% of its roughly 430 genotyped donors in the Caucasian-associated ancestry cluster.

Study conclusions and caveats: Accurate prediction of HLA-A and HLA-B alleles (for most subjects) was reportedly achieved from TCR beta sequences.

The donors were healthy bone marrow donors. This sequence originates from a male donor in good health and CMV-seropositive. This sequence joins TRBV19 and TRBJ2-1; D might be TRBD2 (5 bases). Specimen: PBMCs. CDR3 loop: CASREAGRSSYNEQFF. The CDR3 DNA follows: TGTGCCAGTAGGGAGGCCGGACGTAGCTCCTACAATGAGCAGTTCTTC.